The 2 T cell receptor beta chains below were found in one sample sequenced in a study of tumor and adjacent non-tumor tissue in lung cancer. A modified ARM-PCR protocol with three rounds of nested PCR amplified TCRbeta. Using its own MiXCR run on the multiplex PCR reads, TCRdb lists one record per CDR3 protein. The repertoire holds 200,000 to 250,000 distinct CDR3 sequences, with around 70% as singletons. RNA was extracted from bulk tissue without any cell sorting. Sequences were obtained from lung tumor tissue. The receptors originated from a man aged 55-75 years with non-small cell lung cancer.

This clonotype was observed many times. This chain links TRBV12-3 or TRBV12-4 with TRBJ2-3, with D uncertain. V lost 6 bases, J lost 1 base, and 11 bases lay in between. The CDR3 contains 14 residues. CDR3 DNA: TGTGCCAGCAGCGGACGAATAGGCACAGATACGCAGTATTTT. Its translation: CASSGRIGTDTQYF.

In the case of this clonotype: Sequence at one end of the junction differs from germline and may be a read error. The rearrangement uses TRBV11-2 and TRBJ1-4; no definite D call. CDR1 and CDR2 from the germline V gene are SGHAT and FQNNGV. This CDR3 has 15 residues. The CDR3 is CASSLDEKCNEKLSF. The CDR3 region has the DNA TGTGCCAGCAGCTTAGATGAGAAGTGTAATGAAAAACTGTCTTTT.